These 6 T cell receptor beta chains were all obtained from the same sample, sequenced in a study of long-term antiretroviral therapy in people with HIV. The authors ran the immunoSEQ assay, v3.0, at survey level. Libraries were prepared by immunoSEQ multiplex PCR; TCRdb keeps only in-frame clonotypes and omits some of them. The data hold about 34,000 clones, with about four fifths observed a single time. The specimen was unsorted PBMCs, collected 0.4 years before starting antiretroviral therapy. Receptors were obtained from a man younger than 35 with HIV.

This chain connects TRBV18 to TRBJ2-1; D unclear. The CDR3 runs 17 residues. V lost 2 bases and J lost 3, with 17 bases in between. The germline CDR1 and CDR2 sequences are KGHSH and LQKENI. This chain's CDR3 is CASSPRVSAPLYNEQFF. The CDR3 DNA reads as TGTGCCAGCTCACCAAGGGTCTCAGCGCCCCTCTACAATGAGCAGTTCTTC.

This clone was seen just once. The chain has TRBV4-1 and TRBJ1-4; tentatively, D is TRBD1 (5 bases). Looked up from germline, CDR1 is MGHRA and CDR2 is YSYEKL. Trimming pared 4 bases from V and 8 bases from J, leaving 23 bases between. This CDR3 is 17 amino acids long. The CDR3: CASSPKGTQSLVEKLFF. The CDR3 region has the DNA TGCGCCAGCAGCCCAAAAGGGACCCAGTCGTTAGTAGAAAAACTGTTTTTT.

The chain links TRBV9 to TRBJ2-3; TRBD2 might be the D (7 bases). This CDR3 region has 16 residues. Trimming shortened V by 3 bases and J by 6 bases, and 20 bases separated the two germline ends. In germline, CDR1 is SGDLS, CDR2 YYNGEE. The CDR3: CASSGPAAGAQDTQYF. The CDR3, as DNA: TGTGCCAGCAGCGGCCCCGCGGCGGGGGCTCAGGATACGCAGTATTTT.

This chain uses TRBV29-1 with TRBJ2-1; the match to TRBD1 covers 7 bases. V lost 7 bases, J lost 5 bases, and 17 bases stayed unmatched. Germline V CDR1 and CDR2: SQVTM, ANQGSEA. The CDR3 sequence is 16 residues long. This CDR3 is CSATILDRVRNNEQFF. CDR3 coding DNA: TGCAGCGCAACTATATTAGACAGGGTACGAAACAATGAGCAGTTCTTC.

CDR3 residues: CSVHRSGSRNEQFF. CDR3 DNA sequence: TGCAGCGTTCACCGTAGCGGGAGTAGAAATGAGCAGTTCTTC. This chain links TRBV29-1 with TRBJ2-1; 9 bases map to TRBD2. With V trimmed by 5 bases and J by 7 bases, 9 bases remained unmatched. The CDR3 is made up of 14 amino acids. CDR1 is SQVTM, CDR2 ANQGSEA, per germline.

V gene TRBV27 combines with J gene TRBJ1-2; no clear D. The V end lost 5 bases, the J end lost 7 bases, and 14 bases lay between the germline ends. Germline V CDR1 and CDR2: MNHEY, SMNVEV (reference sequence). The CDR3 runs 13 residues. CDR3 nucleotides: TGTGCCAGCAGTCCTTCACCAGGAGGTGGCTACACCTTC. It encodes CASSPSPGGGYTF.